This T cell receptor beta chain was retrieved from a study of T cell responses to AZD1222 COVID-19 vaccine (dated by TCRdb to about 2021). The study in broad terms: AZD1222 recipients whose second dose came at about 4 weeks and those whose second dose came at about 12 weeks were combined into one group, since spike-specific TCR depth and breadth did not differ between the two schedules. Trial participants were enrolled by age into 18-55, 56-69 and 70-plus year subgroups, with roughly 150, 30 and 60 TCR-sequenced participants respectively. TCR sequencing covered 233 trial participants: 200 to 210 given two doses of AZD1222 and approximately 26 given two doses of MenACWY control vaccine.

A word on this clone: What antigen it recognizes has not been identified. Within one base of it there is no much larger clone, and no base qualities were kept.

Study-wide findings and limitations: CD4 TCRs associated with the vaccine covered the entire spike protein, and the dominant responses were in regions 160-218 and 743-854. The 56-69-year group was small, and its depth increase did not reach significance, likely because of low power. Participants were mostly white British and included more females than males, and it was suggested by the authors that clonal diversity may have been underestimated. Conclusions about previously exposed vaccinees are limited because only a handful of AZD1222 recipients were SARS-CoV-2 seropositive at baseline. A significant rise in spike-specific TCR breadth and depth was observed after two AZD1222 doses relative to day 0 and relative to MenACWY recipients. Nearly half of unique spike-specific TCRs reportedly recognized epitopes outside regions mutated in the B.1.351 and B.1.1.7 variants. Because no day 14 peak-response samples were available, repertoires were characterized only after the peak T cell response.

The CDR3 regions of human TCRbeta chains were subjected to immunosequencing. Processing in the source paper ran as follows. Repertoire TCRs were checked for matches against a reference library of SARS-CoV-2-specific TCRs that had been generated using the MIRA antigen-specificity platform. Breadth was defined as the fraction of unique TCRs that were SARS-CoV-2-associated, and depth was defined as the fraction of total T cells that were SARS-CoV-2-associated. Using the MIRA data, each spike-specific TCR was mapped to the spike region that the TCR reacts to and placed in a CD4 or CD8 class. Log10-transformed breadth and depth values were compared by one-way ANOVA with Sidak's multiple comparisons tests. TCRdb's version of the immuneACCESS table is confined to in-frame rearrangements and falls short of the full clone set. An unresolved V gene accounts for under half of the shortfall where checked; the remainder is of unknown origin. V, J and clone size reflect that table, while D and trimming were determined from the DNA. The sample table records around 130,000 clones; approximately 90% of these occur just once. Around 1.7% of the sample rests with the top ten.

The time point label here, explained by the study, means: baseline before first vaccination. Vaccinee samples were obtained from the UK trials COV001 and COV002, which included a single-blind randomized controlled phase 2/3 trial of AZD1222 (ChAdOx1 nCoV-19) in healthy adults. For TCRbeta chain sequencing, PBMC samples from trial participants were taken at day 0 and at day 28 after the second dose. This receptor was identified in an adult in good health. The specimen comprised peripheral blood, sampled on day 0 of AZD1222 vaccination.

The nucleotides are TGTGCCAGCAGCTTAAACCTGAGAGAAAAACTGTTTTTT. It translates to CASSLNLREKLFF. The chain links TRBV7-9 with TRBJ1-4, with the D segment identity uncertain. CDR1 and CDR2, looked up from the germline V gene (reference sequence), are SEHNR and FQNEAQ. V is clipped by 2 bases and J by 8 bases, and the sequence between their germline boundaries is 9 bases long. The CDR3 covers 13 residues, taking in both the cysteine and the phenylalanine. Only the CDR3 region is kept as DNA, spanning 39 bases read in frame from base 1.